This T cell receptor (beta chain) originates from a study of cytomegalovirus exposure and HLA in healthy donors. Some clones are missing from TCRdb's copy, which holds only in-frame ones; the method was immunoSEQ multiplex PCR. The data show over 250,000 clones, just over 85% seen once. This CDR3 region has 15 residues. The germline V gene has CDR1 MDHEN and CDR2 SYDVKM. With 6 bases clipped from V and 6 bases from J, the junction kept 13 bases outside the gene matches. Sample: PBMCs. The gene calls are TRBV28 and TRBJ2-7, with 8 bases that match TRBD2. This clonotype was obtained from a woman younger than 35 in good health and CMV-seronegative. The CDR3 nucleotides read TGTGCCAGCAGCCCCGTTGGAGCGGGAGCGGGCGAGCAGTACTTC. It encodes CASSPVGAGAGEQYF.